These T cell receptor beta chains were read from a single sample in a study of shared clonotypes between healthy human individuals. Produced via immunoSEQ multiplex PCR; TCRdb's table is partial and in-frame only. The sample yields roughly 600,000 clones, 95% to 98% seen once. Sequenced sample: naive CD8+ T cells sorted from blood. The receptors stem from a man between 25 and 39 years old in good health. Each CDR3 is given with its conserved first and last residue. Fields, in order: CDR3 length, J gene, clone size, D gene, V gene, CDR3 protein, CDR3 DNA. The D gene is left open where the match is weak. Expanded clones are given a class, and other clones once, few, many or no size at all.

length: 12; J: TRBJ2-3; size: -; D: -; V: TRBV7-6; CDR3: CASSRITDTQYF; DNA: TGTGCCAGCAGCCGTATCACAGATACGCAGTATTTT
length: 15; J: TRBJ2-7; size: -; D: -; V: TRBV4-3; CDR3: CASSQDVGSSYEQYF; DNA: TGCGCCAGCAGCCAAGATGTCGGCAGTTCCTACGAGCAGTACTTC
length: 17; J: TRBJ1-5; size: -; D: -; V: TRBV9; CDR3: CASSGQDGGYSNQPQHF; DNA: TGTGCCAGCAGCGGCCAAGACGGAGGTTATAGCAATCAGCCCCAGCATTTT
length: 14; J: TRBJ1-1; size: -; D: TRBD1; V: TRBV7-8; CDR3: CASSKTGVGTEAFF; DNA: TGTGCCAGCAGTAAGACAGGGGTAGGCACTGAAGCTTTCTTT
length: 15; J: TRBJ2-1; size: once; D: TRBD2; V: TRBV4-3; CDR3: CASSQGLADYNEQFF; DNA: TGCGCCAGCAGCCAAGGACTAGCAGACTACAATGAGCAGTTCTTC
length: 16; J: TRBJ1-1; size: -; D: -; V: TRBV7-8; CDR3: CASSLSTGKMNTEAFF; DNA: TGTGCCAGCAGCTTAAGTACGGGGAAGATGAACACTGAAGCTTTCTTT
length: 14; J: TRBJ1-1; size: -; D: TRBD1; V: TRBV11-2; CDR3: CASILRGTDTEAFF; DNA: TGTGCCAGCATCCTCAGGGGGACTGACACTGAAGCTTTCTTT
length: 14; J: TRBJ2-1; size: -; D: -; V: TRBV14; CDR3: CASSWVGPHNEQFF; DNA: TGTGCCAGCAGCTGGGTGGGTCCCCACAATGAGCAGTTCTTC
length: 15; J: TRBJ1-4; size: -; D: -; V: TRBV7-6; CDR3: CASGSNPATGEKLFF; DNA: TGTGCCAGCGGATCGAATCCAGCAACAGGTGAAAAACTGTTTTTT
length: 15; J: TRBJ2-4; size: -; D: TRBD2; V: TRBV7-9; CDR3: CASSLDLSASGFLYF; DNA: TGTGCCAGCAGCTTAGATCTGTCGGCTAGCGGGTTTTTGTACTTC
length: 13; J: TRBJ2-2; size: -; D: -; V: TRBV14; CDR3: CASSQWNTGELFF; DNA: TGTGCCAGCAGCCAATGGAACACCGGGGAGCTGTTTTTT
length: 14; J: TRBJ1-2; size: -; D: -; V: TRBV4-1; CDR3: CASSQAPGANGYTF; DNA: TGCGCCAGCAGCCAAGCCCCGGGGGCGAATGGCTACACCTTC
length: 15; J: TRBJ1-2; size: -; D: -; V: TRBV11-2; CDR3: CASSKKPPESYGYTF; DNA: TGTGCCAGCAGCAAAAAGCCTCCGGAGAGCTATGGCTACACCTTC
length: 17; J: TRBJ2-3; size: -; D: TRBD2; V: TRBV5-1; CDR3: CASSLGLAGGYTDTQYF; DNA: TGCGCCAGCAGCTTGGGGCTAGCGGGAGGGTACACAGATACGCAGTATTTT
length: 14; J: TRBJ2-1; size: -; D: -; V: TRBV28; CDR3: CASIGNSRYNEQFF; DNA: TGTGCCAGCATCGGGAACAGTCGTTACAATGAGCAGTTCTTC
length: 17; J: TRBJ1-2; size: -; D: -; V: TRBV7-9; CDR3: CASSLGPHYQANYGYTF; DNA: TGTGCCAGCAGCTTGGGCCCACACTATCAAGCTAACTATGGCTACACCTTC
length: 16; J: TRBJ1-4; size: once; D: -; V: TRBV7-9; CDR3: CASSLRSAGEDEKLFF; DNA: TGTGCCAGCAGCTTAAGAAGTGCAGGGGAGGATGAAAAACTGTTTTTT
length: 17; J: TRBJ2-3; size: -; D: -; V: TRBV19; CDR3: CASSIHPGNNKADTQYF; DNA: TGTGCCAGTAGTATCCACCCAGGGAATAATAAGGCAGATACGCAGTATTTT
length: 15; J: TRBJ2-6; size: -; D: -; V: TRBV7-9; CDR3: CASSVITAGANVLTF; DNA: TGTGCCAGCAGCGTCATAACGGCTGGGGCCAACGTCCTGACTTTC
length: 16; J: TRBJ2-7; size: -; D: TRBD2; V: TRBV7-6; CDR3: CASSTRGREGSYEQYF; DNA: TGTGCCAGCAGCACCCGAGGTCGGGAGGGCTCCTACGAGCAGTACTTC
length: 18; J: TRBJ2-5; size: -; D: TRBD2; V: TRBV14; CDR3: CASSPFLAGGELQETQYF; DNA: TGTGCCAGCAGCCCCTTCCTAGCGGGAGGAGAGTTACAAGAGACCCAGTACTTC
length: 14; J: TRBJ1-1; size: -; D: -; V: TRBV6-5; CDR3: CASSYSPDGTEAFF; DNA: TGTGCCAGCAGTTACTCGCCCGACGGTACTGAAGCTTTCTTT
length: 12; J: TRBJ2-7; size: -; D: -; V: TRBV28; CDR3: CASSLGGNEQYF; DNA: TGTGCCAGCAGTTTAGGCGGCAACGAGCAGTACTTC
length: 12; J: TRBJ2-7; size: -; D: -; V: TRBV7-8; CDR3: CASASLKIEQYF; DNA: TGTGCCAGCGCCTCTCTAAAGATCGAGCAGTACTTC
length: 11; J: TRBJ2-2; size: -; D: -; V: TRBV7-9; CDR3: CASSQTGELFF; DNA: TGTGCCAGCAGCCAGACAGGGGAGCTGTTTTTT
length: 15; J: TRBJ2-3; size: -; D: TRBD2; V: TRBV9; CDR3: CASSVGLASTDTQYF; DNA: TGTGCCAGCAGCGTAGGACTAGCTAGCACAGATACGCAGTATTTT
length: 13; J: TRBJ2-1; size: -; D: -; V: TRBV7-9; CDR3: CASSLSLAGEQFF; DNA: TGTGCCAGCAGCTTAAGCCTCGCGGGCGAGCAGTTCTTC
length: 18; J: TRBJ2-5; size: -; D: -; V: TRBV28; CDR3: CASSPPPGRSRIQETQYF; DNA: TGTGCCAGCAGCCCCCCCCCTGGCCGCTCACGAATCCAAGAGACCCAGTACTTC
length: 15; J: TRBJ2-7; size: -; D: TRBD1; V: TRBV5-1; CDR3: CASSFLWGQGYEQYF; DNA: TGCGCCAGCAGCTTTTTATGGGGACAGGGGTACGAGCAGTACTTC
length: 12; J: TRBJ1-4; size: -; D: -; V: TRBV7-8; CDR3: CASSSVGEKLFF; DNA: TGTGCCAGCAGCTCCGTGGGCGAAAAACTGTTTTTT
length: 13; J: TRBJ2-1; size: -; D: TRBD2; V: TRBV9; CDR3: CASSVAGRDEQFF; DNA: TGTGCCAGCAGCGTAGCCGGGAGGGACGAGCAGTTCTTC
length: 11; J: TRBJ2-7; size: -; D: -; V: TRBV13; CDR3: CASSLGSEQYF; DNA: TGTGCCAGCAGCTTAGGGTCCGAGCAGTACTTC
length: 12; J: TRBJ1-1; size: few; D: -; V: TRBV13; CDR3: CASSLANTEAFF; DNA: TGTGCCAGCAGCTTAGCTAACACTGAAGCTTTCTTT
length: 13; J: TRBJ1-1; size: -; D: -; V: TRBV6-4; CDR3: CASSEQVSTEAFF; DNA: TGTGCCAGCAGTGAACAGGTGAGCACTGAAGCTTTCTTT
length: 12; J: TRBJ2-3; size: -; D: -; V: TRBV29-1; CDR3: CSVERTEDTQYF; DNA: TGCAGCGTCGAAAGGACAGAAGATACGCAGTATTTT
length: 14; J: TRBJ1-5; size: -; D: TRBD1; V: TRBV6-5; CDR3: CASSYGQGSQPQHF; DNA: TGTGCCAGCAGTTACGGACAGGGTAGTCAGCCCCAGCATTTT
length: 15; J: TRBJ2-7; size: -; D: -; V: TRBV27; CDR3: CASSDGIFYGNEQYF; DNA: TGTGCCAGCAGTGACGGGATTTTTTATGGTAACGAGCAGTACTTC
length: 13; J: TRBJ2-1; size: -; D: -; V: TRBV19; CDR3: CAAGESSYNEQFF; DNA: TGTGCGGCGGGCGAAAGCTCCTACAATGAGCAGTTCTTC
length: 15; J: TRBJ2-3; size: -; D: -; V: TRBV7-9; CDR3: CASGRLAEDTDTQYF; DNA: TGTGCCAGCGGACGTTTAGCGGAGGACACAGATACGCAGTATTTT
length: 17; J: TRBJ2-2; size: -; D: TRBD2; V: TRBV5-4; CDR3: CASSLNSGRENTGELFF; DNA: TGTGCCAGCAGCCTAAATAGCGGGAGGGAGAACACCGGGGAGCTGTTTTTT
length: 12; J: TRBJ2-1; size: -; D: -; V: TRBV4-1; CDR3: CASSQKNNEQFF; DNA: TGCGCCAGCAGCCAAAAAAACAATGAGCAGTTCTTC
length: 11; J: TRBJ1-2; size: once; D: -; V: TRBV7-9; CDR3: CASSRIGRYTF; DNA: TGTGCCAGCAGCCGTATCGGGCGCTACACCTTC
length: 14; J: TRBJ1-1; size: -; D: -; V: TRBV5-5; CDR3: CASSLGIMNTEAFF; DNA: TGTGCCAGCAGCTTGGGTATAATGAACACTGAAGCTTTCTTT
length: 18; J: TRBJ2-4; size: -; D: TRBD2; V: TRBV4-2; CDR3: CASSQDLAGVIVKNIQYF; DNA: TGTGCCAGCAGCCAAGATCTGGCGGGGGTTATAGTCAAAAACATTCAGTACTTC
length: 14; J: TRBJ2-7; size: -; D: TRBD1; V: TRBV14; CDR3: CASSWGQGTYEQYF; DNA: TGTGCCAGCAGCTGGGGACAGGGGACGTACGAGCAGTACTTC
length: 14; J: TRBJ1-2; size: -; D: -; V: TRBV9; CDR3: CASSPPGRNYGYTF; DNA: TGTGCCAGCAGCCCCCCCGGTCGCAACTATGGCTACACCTTC
length: 14; J: TRBJ2-1; size: -; D: -; V: TRBV4-1; CDR3: CASSQDPTDNEQFF; DNA: TGCGCCAGCAGCCAAGACCCGACAGACAATGAGCAGTTCTTC
length: 15; J: TRBJ2-7; size: -; D: TRBD1; V: TRBV13; CDR3: CASSLSTGGPYEQYF; DNA: TGTGCCAGCAGCTTATCGACAGGGGGCCCCTACGAGCAGTACTTC
length: 14; J: TRBJ2-7; size: -; D: TRBD2; V: TRBV19; CDR3: CASSPSGSSYEQYF; DNA: TGTGCCAGTAGTCCTAGCGGGTCCTCCTACGAGCAGTACTTC
length: 17; J: TRBJ2-1; size: -; D: TRBD2; V: TRBV7-3; CDR3: CASSTAMAGGSYNEQFF; DNA: TGTGCCAGCAGCACCGCAATGGCGGGAGGTTCCTACAATGAGCAGTTCTTC
length: 16; J: TRBJ1-1; size: -; D: TRBD1; V: TRBV5-1; CDR3: CASSHRQGAVNTEAFF; DNA: TGCGCCAGCAGCCACAGACAGGGGGCAGTGAACACTGAAGCTTTCTTT
length: 14; J: TRBJ1-3; size: -; D: -; V: TRBV6-5; CDR3: CASSYESSGNTIYF; DNA: TGTGCCAGCAGTTACGAGAGCTCTGGAAACACCATATATTTT
length: 14; J: TRBJ2-7; size: -; D: -; V: TRBV6-5; CDR3: CASSYSNPGFEQYF; DNA: TGTGCCAGCAGTTACTCGAATCCAGGGTTCGAGCAGTACTTC
length: 15; J: TRBJ2-1; size: -; D: TRBD2; V: TRBV4-1; CDR3: CASSQRTSGYNEQFF; DNA: TGCGCCAGCAGCCAAAGGACTAGCGGGTACAATGAGCAGTTCTTC
length: 15; J: TRBJ2-2; size: -; D: -; V: TRBV2; CDR3: CASSDRTVTTGELFF; DNA: TGTGCCAGCAGTGATCGGACAGTGACCACCGGGGAGCTGTTTTTT
length: 11; J: TRBJ1-1; size: -; D: -; V: TRBV6-5; CDR3: CASRPHTEAFF; DNA: TGTGCCAGCAGACCCCACACTGAAGCTTTCTTT
length: 15; J: TRBJ2-1; size: -; D: TRBD2; V: TRBV29-1; CDR3: CSVEPRLAADNEQFF; DNA: TGCAGCGTTGAGCCCCGACTAGCGGCTGACAATGAGCAGTTCTTC
length: 13; J: TRBJ2-7; size: -; D: -; V: TRBV9; CDR3: CASSVGDIREQYF; DNA: TGTGCCAGCAGCGTAGGGGATATACGTGAGCAGTACTTC
length: 16; J: TRBJ2-1; size: -; D: -; V: TRBV6-5; CDR3: CASSYSTRDLYNEQFF; DNA: TGTGCCAGCAGTTACTCGACGCGGGATCTCTACAATGAGCAGTTCTTC
length: 13; J: TRBJ2-7; size: -; D: -; V: TRBV29-1; CDR3: CSVEDRGAYEQYF; DNA: TGCAGCGTTGAAGACAGGGGGGCCTACGAGCAGTACTTC